Presented here are 24 T cell receptor beta chains from one specimen sequenced in a study of CXCR3-negative and CXCR3-positive naive CD8 T cells. Study-level findings and limits: More hydrophobic TRB CDR3s occurred in CXCR3-positive than in CXCR3-negative naive cells.

For these TCRs, the target antigens are not known. The libraries of TRB cDNA were prepared using 5' RACE with UMI labels. No DNA is given; TCRdb re-called the 5' RACE reads and lists each CDR3 protein once. The sample table includes 120,000 or so distinct CDR3 sequences. Sequenced sample: naive CXCR3+ CD8+ T cells from blood. Subset here: CD45RO-CCR7+CD27+CD95- naive CD8+ T cells expressing CXCR3 (TNR3+). Every receptor here comes from a human donor in good health. Some clones in this sample may be carry-over from other donors' samples.

The V call is TRBV29-1, the J call TRBJ1-6; TCRdb lists TRBD1, though no DNA is available to test this call. The CDR3 runs to 13 residues. Germline V gene lookup returns CDR1 SQVTM and CDR2 ANQGSEA. CDR3 sequence: CSVGDSPDSPLHF.

The V gene is TRBV7-9, the J gene TRBJ1-4; TCRdb's assignment of TRBD1 cannot be checked, as there is no DNA. Per germline, CDR1 SEHNR and CDR2 FQNEAQ (reference sequence). This CDR3 is built from 18 residues. The CDR3 protein is CASSGIQGQEGSNEKLFF. The variable domain in full, completed from reference TRBV7-9 and TRBJ1-4, reads DTGVSQNPRHKITKRGQNVTFRCDPISEHNRLYWYRQTLGQGPEFLTYFQNEAQLEKSRLLSDRFSAERPKGSFSTLEIQRTEQGDSAMYLCASSGIQGQEGSNEKLFFGSGTQLSVL.

The J gene is TRBJ2-5, the V gene TRBV12-3 or TRBV12-4; with no DNA, the TCRdb D assignment of TRBD1 cannot be verified. This CDR3 has 16 residues. The CDR3 spells CASSSRGGDNKETQYF.

This rearrangement joins TRBV3-1 to TRBJ2-7; as DNA is missing, the TRBD2 call by TCRdb cannot be tested. This CDR3 is 16 amino acids long. Germline CDR1 is LGHDT and CDR2 is YNNKEL (reference sequence). CDR3: CASRPVRTSAAYEQYF.

This chain links TRBV7-2 with TRBJ1-1; the D call from TCRdb, TRBD1, cannot be confirmed without DNA. Germline-derived CDR1 and CDR2 are SGHTA and FQGNSA. The CDR3 is made up of 16 amino acids. This chain's CDR3 is CASSLTGVTGPTEAFF.

V is TRBV25-1 and J is TRBJ2-4; the D call from TCRdb, TRBD1, cannot be confirmed without DNA. This CDR3 is 17 amino acids long. CDR1 is MGHDK and CDR2 is SYGVNS in the germline V gene. CDR3 sequence: CASSGRDSIFGWHIQYF.

The chain uses TRBV5-1 and TRBJ2-1; without DNA, the TCRdb call of TRBD2 cannot be checked. CDR3 length: 15 residues. Looked up from germline, CDR1 is SGHRS and CDR2 is YFSETQ. CDR3 region: CASSQTSGSYNEQFF.

The chain has TRBV7-2 and TRBJ2-1. This CDR3 is 15 amino acids long. Germline V lookup: CDR1 SGHTA, CDR2 FQGNSA. Here the CDR3 reads CASSLRGGFYNEQFF.

This chain links TRBV28 with TRBJ2-1; TCRdb lists TRBD2, though no DNA is available to test this call. This CDR3 is 16 amino acids long. Germline V gene lookup returns CDR1 MDHEN and CDR2 SYDVKM. Here the CDR3 reads CASSLSSGRTYNEQFF.

This chain joins TRBV2 and TRBJ1-2; TCRdb outputs TRBD1, but without DNA this stays unchecked. CDR3 length equals 14 residues. CDR1 is SNHLY, CDR2 FYNNEI, per germline. CDR3 residues: CASRDPGAGYGYTF. The entire variable domain, with the rest obtained from reference TRBV2 and TRBJ1-2, is as follows: EPEVTQTPSHQVTQMGQEVILRCVPISNHLYFYWYRQILGQKVEFLVSFYNNEISEKSEIFDDQFSVERPDGSNFTLKIRSTKLEDSAMYFCASRDPGAGYGYTFGSGTRLTVV.

The V gene is TRBV7-9, the J gene TRBJ2-7; TCRdb names TRBD2, which stays unverified in the absence of DNA. The germline V gene encodes CDR1 SEHNR and CDR2 FQNEAQ (reference sequence). The CDR3 length is 15 residues. This CDR3 is CASSLLREVTYEQYF.

This rearrangement joins TRBV29-1 to TRBJ2-1; checking the TCRdb D call of TRBD1 is not possible without DNA. CDR1 and CDR2 (germline): SQVTM, ANQGSEA. CDR3 length: 14 amino acids. CDR3 amino acids: CSVEGQGSYNEQFF.

J is TRBJ2-7 and V is TRBV7-6; the TCRdb D gene call, TRBD1, has no DNA to confirm it. The CDR3 covers 15 residues. CDR1 SGHVS and CDR2 FNYEAQ come from the germline V gene. The CDR3 region is CASGLGQGPHYEQYF.

CDR3 region: CASSRLRTHLVGSYEQYF. The rearrangement uses TRBV21-1 and TRBJ2-7; lacking DNA, the TRBD2 call made by TCRdb goes unchecked. TRBV21-1 has pseudogene status. CDR3 length: 18 amino acids.

The rearrangement joins TRBV20-1 to TRBJ1-2; TCRdb's D call, TRBD1, is unchecked because there is no DNA. This CDR3 has 15 residues. CDR1 and CDR2 from the germline V gene are DFQATT and SNEGSKA (reference sequence). CDR3 amino acids: CSARDLEGTRPGYTF.

J is TRBJ2-3 and V is TRBV13; TCRdb picks TRBD1, but there is no DNA to check that call. CDR3 length: 16 residues. The germline V gene encodes CDR1 PRHDT and CDR2 FYEKMQ (reference sequence). CDR3 sequence: CASSLEGEDRGDTQYF.

The rearrangement joins TRBV9 to TRBJ2-2. From germline, CDR1 is SGDLS and CDR2 YYNGEE. The CDR3 runs to 16 residues. The CDR3 spells CASSVLGLGNTGELFF.

J is TRBJ2-3 and V is TRBV21-1; TCRdb names TRBD1, which stays unverified in the absence of DNA. TRBV21-1 is given as a pseudogene. The CDR3 contains 15 residues. The CDR3 loop reads CASSSLPRRPDTQYF.

This sequence joins TRBV5-6 and TRBJ1-1. CDR1 is SGHDT, CDR2 YYEEEE, per germline. The CDR3 runs 16 residues. CDR3 loop: CASSFGGRMGGPEAFF.

The V gene is TRBV28, the J gene TRBJ2-5; TCRdb designates TRBD1, a call that cannot be tested without DNA. The CDR3 contains 15 residues. Germline loops: CDR1 MDHEN, CDR2 SYDVKM. The chain's CDR3 is CASSLRGGAGETQYF.

The genes are TRBV28 and TRBJ1-2. Germline V gives CDR1 MDHEN, CDR2 SYDVKM. The CDR3 is 14 amino acids. The CDR3: CASRVAGTVYGYTF.

The V call is TRBV28, the J call TRBJ2-3. This CDR3 spans 17 amino acids. Germline CDR1 reads MDHEN; CDR2 reads SYDVKM. CDR3 sequence reads: CASSPVGVGAGTDTQYF.

The chain recombines TRBV12-3 or TRBV12-4 with TRBJ2-5. The CDR3 is 13 residues long. The CDR3 sequence: CASSFSMEETQYF.

This sequence joins TRBV29-1 and TRBJ2-3; TCRdb's D gene call, TRBD1, goes unchecked for lack of DNA. The germline CDR1 and CDR2 sequences are SQVTM and ANQGSEA. This CDR3 region has 14 residues. The CDR3 is CSVVFRGKGDTQYF.